This passage covers 8 T cell receptor beta chains from one sample sequenced in a study of cytomegalovirus exposure and HLA in healthy donors. Measured with immunoSEQ multiplex PCR; TCRdb has only the in-frame clones, and not every one. Among roughly 120,000 clones listed, around 89% were seen once. Sequencing was performed on PBMCs. The receptors come from a man between 18 and 35 years old in good health and CMV-seronegative.

This clone was recorded a few times. The chain carries TRBV19 and TRBJ2-5; TRBD1 is a possible D gene (5 bases). V dropped 1 base and J dropped 4 bases, with 13 bases sitting between them. The germline V gene has CDR1 LNHDA and CDR2 SQIVND (reference sequence). CDR3 size: 15 residues. Written as DNA, the CDR3 is TGTGCCAGTAGTATAGGCGTCAGGGAAGGAGAGACCCAGTACTTC. Protein: CASSIGVREGETQYF.

The rearrangement links TRBV27 to TRBJ1-1; a possible D gene is TRBD1 (5 bases). V was clipped by 6 bases and J by 7 bases, with 18 bases between them. The CDR3 sequence is 14 residues long. Germline CDR1 MNHEY, CDR2 SMNVEV (reference sequence). This CDR3 reads CASSRNTQALEAFF. For the CDR3, the DNA is TGTGCCAGCAGCCGAAATACACAGGCCCTTGAAGCTTTCTTT.

The rearrangement joins TRBV18 to TRBJ2-7; no reliable D call. CDR3 length: 12 amino acids. Germline V lookup: CDR1 KGHSH, CDR2 LQKENI. Trimming left V 2 bases short and J 4 bases short, with 6 bases between. The CDR3 sequence is CASSPDWYEQYF. Written as DNA, the CDR3 is TGTGCCAGCTCACCAGACTGGTACGAGCAGTACTTC.

This chain joins TRBV5-1 and TRBJ2-2; 10 positions agree with TRBD1. CDR3 length: 15 residues. Trimming removed 4 bases from V and 5 bases from J; junction bases left unmatched: 5. In germline, CDR1 is SGHRS, CDR2 YFSETQ. CDR3: CASSEGQGLTGELFF. As DNA, the CDR3 is TGCGCCAGCAGCGAGGGACAGGGGTTAACCGGGGAGCTGTTTTTT.

The rearrangement joins TRBV27 to TRBJ2-1, with D perhaps TRBD1 (5 bases). With 5 bases removed from V and 4 bases from J, the gap between germline ends came to 15 bases. The CDR3 runs to 15 residues. The germline V gene encodes CDR1 MNHEY and CDR2 SMNVEV (reference sequence). The DNA for the CDR3 is TGTGCCAGCAGTGACTGGCAGGGCGGTTACAATGAGCAGTTCTTC. Translating gives CASSDWQGGYNEQFF.

The chain recombines TRBV7-9 with TRBJ2-1, with 11 bases matching TRBD2. J was trimmed by 6 bases and V by 5 bases; bases with no gene match: 3. Germline V gene data show CDR1 as SEHNR and CDR2 as FQNEAQ (reference sequence). CDR3 length equals 14 residues. CDR3 nucleotides: TGTGCCAGCAGCCCCGGGACTAGCGGCAATGAGCAGTTCTTC. Translated: CASSPGTSGNEQFF.

V usage is TRBV4-2 and J usage is TRBJ1-4; D perhaps matches TRBD1 (5 bases). CDR1 LGHNA and CDR2 YNFKEQ come from the germline V gene. V gave up 1 base and J gave up 5 bases, with 8 bases separating them. CDR3 length: 14 residues. This CDR3 is CASSQVGVNEKLFF. The CDR3 DNA reads TGTGCCAGCAGCCAAGTAGGGGTGAATGAAAAACTGTTTTTT.

V and J are TRBV4-1 and TRBJ2-1, with 8 bases identical to TRBD1. V shed 1 base, J shed 4 bases, and the junction held 6 bases outside the gene matches. Germline V gives CDR1 MGHRA, CDR2 YSYEKL. The CDR3 totals 16 residues. The CDR3 DNA is TGCGCCAGCAGCCAAGGACCGACAGGGGCTTACAATGAGCAGTTCTTC. It codes for CASSQGPTGAYNEQFF.